The TCR beta chain described here comes from a study of T cells in lung cancer brain metastases. Germline V gene data show CDR1 as GTSNPN and CDR2 as SVGIG (reference sequence). The CDR3 has 15 amino acids. V was clipped by 0 bases and J by 2 bases, with 11 bases between them. Assay used: immunoSEQ multiplex PCR; TCRdb lists only in-frame clones, some missing. This table holds about 3,200 clones, about 89% found once. Sample: tumor tissue from the primary lung tumor. The TCR comes from a man between 65 and 85 years old with non-small cell lung cancer. The chain recombines TRBV30 with TRBJ2-1; D remains unclear. DNA for the CDR3: TGTGCCTGGAGTGTAATCCAGAGACCCTACAATGAGCAGTTCTTC. It specifies CAWSVIQRPYNEQFF.